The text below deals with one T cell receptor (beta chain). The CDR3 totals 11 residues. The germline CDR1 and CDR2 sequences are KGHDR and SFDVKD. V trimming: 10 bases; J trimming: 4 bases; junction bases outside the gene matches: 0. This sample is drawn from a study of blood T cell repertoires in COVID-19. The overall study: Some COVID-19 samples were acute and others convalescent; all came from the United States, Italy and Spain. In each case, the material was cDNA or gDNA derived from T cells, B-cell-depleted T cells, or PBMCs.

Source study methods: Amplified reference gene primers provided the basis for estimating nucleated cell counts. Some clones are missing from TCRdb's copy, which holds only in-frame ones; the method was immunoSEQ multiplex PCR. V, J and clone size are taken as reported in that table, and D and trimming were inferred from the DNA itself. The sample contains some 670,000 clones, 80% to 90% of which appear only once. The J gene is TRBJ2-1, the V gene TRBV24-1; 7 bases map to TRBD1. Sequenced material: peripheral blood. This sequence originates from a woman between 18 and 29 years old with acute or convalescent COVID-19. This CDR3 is CATGQYNEQFF. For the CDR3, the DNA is TGTGCCACGGGACAGTACAATGAGCAGTTCTTC.